These 19 T cell receptor beta chains were sequenced from one sample in a study of CD8+ T cells in alopecia areata. Once RNA had been extracted, it was reverse transcribed into cDNA to act as the sequencing template. This table comes from immunoSEQ multiplex PCR, and its TCRdb copy is limited to in-frame clones, with some not included. This sample carries a few hundred thousand clones, roughly two fifths of them seen once, and the ten largest clones take 0.48%. Treatment specified: oral pan-JAK inhibitor, 5-10 mg twice daily. Sequences were derived from CD4+ T cells sorted from blood, sampled at approximately week 31, from a patient treated with tofacitinib. Receptors originate from a human donor with alopecia areata.

The gene calls are TRBV14 and TRBJ2-3; D remains unclear. The CDR3 consists of 12 residues. Trimming pared 5 bases from V and 0 bases from J, leaving 3 bases between. Germline loops: CDR1 SGHDN, CDR2 FVKESK. The CDR3 region is CASSASTDTQYF. As DNA, the CDR3 is TGTGCCAGCAGCGCTAGCACAGATACGCAGTATTTT.

The table lists this clone with a few counts. This chain uses TRBV9 with TRBJ1-6; 7 bases fit TRBD1. There are 15 residues in the CDR3. The germline gives CDR1 SGDLS, CDR2 YYNGEE. The V and J ends lost 0 bases and 8 bases, in that order; junction bases with no gene match: 5. As DNA, the CDR3 is TGTGCCAGCAGCGTAGACGGACAGGTTGATTCACCCCTCCACTTT. This encodes CASSVDGQVDSPLHF.

In its sample, this clone was seen a few times. The gene calls are TRBV6-6 and TRBJ2-2; D might be TRBD1 (6 bases). CDR3 length: 15 amino acids. Per germline, CDR1 MNHNY and CDR2 SVGAGI (reference sequence). V lost 8 bases and J lost 1, with 14 bases in between. CDR3 DNA sequence: TGTGCCAGCGGAGAACAGGGATGGAACACCGGGGAGCTGTTTTTT. Residues: CASGEQGWNTGELFF.

This clone occurred a few times. V usage is TRBV7-2 and J usage is TRBJ2-6; TRBD2 might be the D (6 bases). This CDR3 spans 15 amino acids. Per germline, CDR1 SGHTA and CDR2 FQGNSA. Trimming pared 5 bases from V and 4 bases from J, leaving 12 bases between. CDR3 loop: CASSHGGSGANVLTF. The CDR3 DNA sequence: TGTGCCAGCAGCCATGGGGGGTCCGGGGCCAACGTCCTGACTTTC.

Only a few counts were recorded for this clone. The chain uses TRBV2 and TRBJ1-5; no clear D. The V and J ends lost 6 bases and 4 bases respectively, with 4 bases between them. The CDR3 is 11 residues long. Germline CDR1 SNHLY, CDR2 FYNNEI. CDR3 bases: TGTGCCAGCAGGAGAAATCAGCCCCAGCATTTT. Encoded protein: CASRRNQPQHF.

This clone was seen at least ten times. The V call is TRBV4-1, the J call TRBJ2-2; unclear D gene. V lost 3 bases and J lost 6, with 11 bases in between. This CDR3 spans 14 amino acids. The germline CDR1 and CDR2 sequences are MGHRA and YSYEKL. The CDR3 loop reads CASSHPPASGELFF. Written as DNA, the CDR3 is TGCGCCAGCAGCCACCCACCGGCTTCCGGGGAGCTGTTTTTT.

This clone was counted between two and nine times. This chain connects TRBV4-1 to TRBJ2-5; possible D gene TRBD1, 6 bases. The CDR3 totals 16 residues. Trimming removed 0 bases at V and 5 bases at J, with 16 bases between. Germline CDR1 and CDR2: MGHRA and YSYEKL. The CDR3 here is CASSQDTGTHTETQYF. CDR3 nucleotides: TGCGCCAGCAGCCAAGACACCGGGACACATACCGAGACCCAGTACTTC.

This clone was counted only a few times. The rearrangement joins TRBV19 to TRBJ2-1; 9 bases fit TRBD1. Trimming cost V 0 bases and J 7 bases; bases outside gene matches: 7. Germline V gene sequence: CDR1 LNHDA, CDR2 SQIVND (reference sequence). The CDR3 covers 16 residues. The DNA of the CDR3 is TGTGCCAGTAGTATAGATACAGGGGGCATTAGGAATGAGCAGTTCTTC. This gives the protein CASSIDTGGIRNEQFF.

This clone was detected only a few times. The chain links TRBV5-4 to TRBJ1-1; 9 bases align to TRBD1. With V trimmed by 4 bases and J by 3 bases, 7 bases remained unmatched. CDR3 length: 15 residues. Germline V CDR1 and CDR2: SGHNT, YYREEE (reference sequence). CDR3: CASSTRDRGDTEAFF. For the CDR3, the DNA is TGTGCCAGCAGCACCCGTGACAGGGGGGACACTGAAGCTTTCTTT.

The chain links TRBV2 to TRBJ2-5; 7 nucleotides line up with TRBD2. V gave up 7 bases and J gave up 4 bases; unmatched junction bases: 6. Germline CDR1 is SNHLY and CDR2 is FYNNEI. CDR3 size: 13 residues. CDR3: CASNGGNGETQYF. CDR3 in DNA: TGTGCCAGCAACGGGGGGAACGGAGAGACCCAGTACTTC.

J is TRBJ2-1 and V is TRBV6-5, with TRBD2 as a possible D gene (6 bases). The CDR3 length is 14 residues. V was clipped by 3 bases and J by 4 bases, with 10 bases between them. Per germline, CDR1 MNHEY and CDR2 SVGAGI. The CDR3 region is CASSYGAGYNEQFF. The DNA of the CDR3 is TGTGCCAGCAGTTATGGGGCGGGGTACAATGAGCAGTTCTTC.

This clone was counted between two and nine times. The genes are TRBV6-5 and TRBJ1-2; D gene ambiguous. The CDR3 loop spans 13 amino acids. In germline, CDR1 is MNHEY, CDR2 SVGAGI. V was clipped by 6 bases and J by 7 bases, with 15 bases between them. For the CDR3, the DNA is TGTGCCAGCAGCCTAAACACCGCCGTTGGCTACACCTTC. Translation gives CASSLNTAVGYTF.

J is TRBJ2-2 and V is TRBV5-1, with TRBD2 matching 8 bases. The CDR3 is made up of 16 amino acids. With 1 base clipped from V and 4 bases from J, the junction kept 6 bases outside the gene matches. Germline CDR1 and CDR2: SGHRS and YFSETQ. The CDR3 here is CASSLTGGPVTGELFF. The CDR3 DNA follows: TGCGCCAGCAGCTTGACGGGGGGGCCCGTCACCGGGGAGCTGTTTTTT.

This clone has ten or more counts. This rearrangement joins TRBV11-2 to TRBJ2-1, with D possibly matching TRBD2 (6 bases). The CDR3 covers 15 residues. Trimming stripped 5 bases from V and 4 bases from J, with 15 bases between. CDR1 and CDR2 from the germline V gene are SGHAT and FQNNGV. The CDR3 sequence is CASSQSGPTYNEQFF. CDR3 coding DNA: TGTGCCAGCAGCCAAAGCGGGCCGACATACAATGAGCAGTTCTTC. Looking up the rest from reference TRBV11-2 and TRBJ2-1 gives the full variable domain: EAGVAQSPRYKIIEKRQSVAFWCNPISGHATLYWYQQILGQGPKLLIQFQNNGVVDDSQLPKDRFSAERLKGVDSTLKIQPAKLEDSAVYLCASSQSGPTYNEQFFGPGTRLTVL.

This clone was counted only a few times. The V and J genes are TRBV30 and TRBJ1-6, with D tentatively TRBD1 (5 bases). The CDR3 is 14 residues long. CDR1 is GTSNPN and CDR2 is SVGIG in the germline V gene (reference sequence). Between the trimmed V and J ends, which lost 7 bases and 7 bases, there was a span of 17 bases. In DNA, the CDR3 is TGTGCCTCAGCTCAGGGACGGCCAAATTCACCCCTCCACTTT. Translated: CASAQGRPNSPLHF. The variable domain in full, completed from reference TRBV30 and TRBJ1-6, reads SQTIHQWPATLVQPVGSPLSLECTVEGTSNPNLYWYRQAAGRGLQLLFYSVGIGQISSEVPQNLSASRPQDRQFILSSKKLLLSDSGFYLCASAQGRPNSPLHFGNGTRLTVT.

The chain employs TRBV27 and TRBJ2-5; a possible D gene is TRBD2 (6 bases). CDR1 MNHEY and CDR2 SMNVEV come from the germline V gene (reference sequence). The CDR3 sequence is 15 residues long. Deletions cut 3 bases from V and 7 bases from J, with 18 bases between. The CDR3 region is CASSLRGPLQGTQYF. In DNA form, the CDR3 reads TGTGCCAGCAGTTTGCGGGGACCCCTCCAGGGGACCCAGTACTTC.

The chain carries TRBV25-1 and TRBJ1-1; D not certain. Trimming cost V 2 bases and J 4 bases, with 11 bases left between them. CDR1 is MGHDK, CDR2 SYGVNS, per germline. The CDR3 extends over 14 amino acids. The CDR3 sequence: CASSENGGITEAFF. In DNA form, the CDR3 reads TGTGCCAGCAGTGAAAACGGAGGGATCACTGAAGCTTTCTTT.

This clone was found a few times. The chain has TRBV10-3 and TRBJ1-1, with D perhaps TRBD1 (5 bases). Germline CDR1 reads ENHRY; CDR2 reads SYGVKD. V shed 6 bases and J shed 3 bases, with 8 bases lying between them. The CDR3 has 12 amino acids. The CDR3 here is CAIRGPYTEAFF. CDR3 nucleotides: TGTGCCATCAGGGGACCATACACTGAAGCTTTCTTT.

The chain couples TRBV4-2 to TRBJ2-2; 7 bases match TRBD2. V was clipped by 0 bases and J by 1 base; unmatched bases: 2. Germline CDR1 reads LGHNA; CDR2 reads YNFKEQ. This CDR3 contains 16 residues. CDR3 nucleotides: TGTGCCAGCAGCCAAGACGGGACTAAGAACACCGGGGAGCTGTTTTTT. Translating gives CASSQDGTKNTGELFF.